This T cell receptor (beta chain) was captured by sequencing in a study of T-cell reconstitution after alpha-beta-depleted transplantation in children. Whole-study findings and limits: Elevated TCRbeta diversity at day 60 was traced, in some patients, to surviving recipient T cells and thymic progenitors. Approximately two months post-transplant, alpha-beta T cells reportedly originated from several hundred expanded graft clones.

Unique molecular identifiers were built into the TCRbeta library. TCRdb re-derived calls from the PCR reads in MiXCR, one entry per CDR3 protein. The repertoire holds just under 350,000 distinct CDR3 sequences, with 15% to 20% as singletons. This clonotype was recorded at least ten times. Its antigen is still unknown. This CDR3 comprises 14 residues. Trimming stripped 5 bases from V and 10 bases from J, with 20 bases between. Germline V CDR1 and CDR2: SGHAT, FQNNGV. This clonotype was sampled from a male patient aged 2 to 9 who had a stem cell transplant for acute lymphoblastic leukemia, so the T cells may come from the graft donor. Sequenced material: PBMCs, mostly from graft donor cells, taken 360 days after TCRalphabeta/CD19-depleted stem cell transplant. The chain uses TRBV11-2 and TRBJ2-5; D is perhaps TRBD1 or TRBD2 (5 bases each). CDR3 bases: TGTGCCAGCAGCCGAACAAACTGGGACGGCGGCCAGTACTTC. Translating it yields CASSRTNWDGGQYF. The full variable domain, in which reference TRBV11-2 and TRBJ2-5 provide the parts outside the CDR3, is EAGVAQSPRYKIIEKRQSVAFWCNPISGHATLYWYQQILGQGPKLLIQFQNNGVVDDSQLPKDRFSAERLKGVDSTLKIQPAKLEDSAVYLCASSRTNWDGGQYFGPGTRLLVL.